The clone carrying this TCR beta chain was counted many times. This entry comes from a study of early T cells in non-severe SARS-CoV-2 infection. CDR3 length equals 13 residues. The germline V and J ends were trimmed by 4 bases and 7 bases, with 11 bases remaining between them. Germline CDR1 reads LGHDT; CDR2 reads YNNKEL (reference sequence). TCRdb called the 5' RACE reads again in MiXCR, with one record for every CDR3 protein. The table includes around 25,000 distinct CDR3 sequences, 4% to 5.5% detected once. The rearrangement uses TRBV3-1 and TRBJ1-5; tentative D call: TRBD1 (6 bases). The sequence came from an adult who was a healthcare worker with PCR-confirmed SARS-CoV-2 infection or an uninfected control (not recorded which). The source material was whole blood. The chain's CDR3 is CASSLRGSQPQHF. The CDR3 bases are TGTGCCAGCAGCCTTAGGGGGTCCCAGCCCCAGCATTTT.